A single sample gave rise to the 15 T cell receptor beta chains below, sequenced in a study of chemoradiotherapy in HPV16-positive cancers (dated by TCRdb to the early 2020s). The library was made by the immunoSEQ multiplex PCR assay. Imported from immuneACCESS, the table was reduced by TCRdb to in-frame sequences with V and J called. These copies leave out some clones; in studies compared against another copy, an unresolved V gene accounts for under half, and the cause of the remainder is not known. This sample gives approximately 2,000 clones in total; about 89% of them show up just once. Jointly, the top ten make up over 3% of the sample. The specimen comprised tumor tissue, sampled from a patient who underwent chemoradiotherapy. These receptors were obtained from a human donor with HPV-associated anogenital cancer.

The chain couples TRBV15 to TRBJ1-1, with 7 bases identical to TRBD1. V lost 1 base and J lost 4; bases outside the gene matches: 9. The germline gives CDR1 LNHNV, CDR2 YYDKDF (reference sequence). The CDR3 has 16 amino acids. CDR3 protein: CATSRVKVQGGTEAFF. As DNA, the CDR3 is TGTGCCACCAGCAGAGTTAAAGTCCAGGGGGGCACTGAAGCTTTCTTT.

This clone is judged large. The CDR3 loop reads CASRHRNTEAFF. CDR3 nucleotide sequence: TGTGCCAGTCGACATCGGAACACTGAAGCTTTCTTT. The V gene is TRBV19, the J gene TRBJ1-1; no reliable D call. The CDR3 covers 12 residues. The germline gives CDR1 LNHDA, CDR2 SQIVND (reference sequence). Trimming shortened V by 8 bases and J by 1 base, and 8 bases separated the two germline ends. Together with reference TRBV19 and TRBJ1-1, the CDR3 gives the full variable domain: DGGITQSPKYLFRKEGQNVTLSCEQNLNHDAMYWYRQDPGQGLRLIYYSQIVNDFQKGDIAEGYSVSREKKESFPLTVTSAQKNPTAFYLCASRHRNTEAFFGQGTRLTVV.

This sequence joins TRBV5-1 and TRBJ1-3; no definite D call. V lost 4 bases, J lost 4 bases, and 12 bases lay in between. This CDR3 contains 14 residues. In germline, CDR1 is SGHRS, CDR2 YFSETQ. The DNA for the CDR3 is TGCGCCAGCAGCCCTACGGTTGGGGGAAACACCATATATTTT. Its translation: CASSPTVGGNTIYF.

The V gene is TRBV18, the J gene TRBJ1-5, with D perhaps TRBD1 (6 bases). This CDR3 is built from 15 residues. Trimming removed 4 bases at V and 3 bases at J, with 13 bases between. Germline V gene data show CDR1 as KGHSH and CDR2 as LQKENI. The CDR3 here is CASSLEQGPNQPQHF. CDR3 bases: TGTGCCAGCTCACTAGAACAGGGCCCCAATCAGCCCCAGCATTTT.

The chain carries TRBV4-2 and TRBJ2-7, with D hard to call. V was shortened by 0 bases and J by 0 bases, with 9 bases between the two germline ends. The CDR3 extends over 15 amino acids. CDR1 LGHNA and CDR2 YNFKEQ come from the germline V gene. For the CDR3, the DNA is TGTGCCAGCAGCCAAGATCCGCGGAGCTCCTACGAGCAGTACTTC. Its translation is CASSQDPRSSYEQYF.

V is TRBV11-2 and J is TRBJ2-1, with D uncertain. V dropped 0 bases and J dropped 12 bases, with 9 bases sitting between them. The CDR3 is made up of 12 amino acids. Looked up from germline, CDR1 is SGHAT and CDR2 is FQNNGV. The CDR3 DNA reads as TGTGCCAGCAGCTTAGAGAGGTTATCGCAGTTCTTC. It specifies CASSLERLSQFF.

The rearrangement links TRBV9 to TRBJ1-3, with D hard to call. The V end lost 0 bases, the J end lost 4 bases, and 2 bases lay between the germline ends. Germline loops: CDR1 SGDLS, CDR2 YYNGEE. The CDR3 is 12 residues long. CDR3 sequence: CASSVGGNTIYF. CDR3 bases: TGTGCCAGCAGCGTAGGGGGAAACACCATATATTTT.

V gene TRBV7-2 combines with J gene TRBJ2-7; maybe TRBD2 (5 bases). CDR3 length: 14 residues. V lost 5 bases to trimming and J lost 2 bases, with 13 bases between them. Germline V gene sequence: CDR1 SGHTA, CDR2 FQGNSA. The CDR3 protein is CASSPTGSPYEQYF. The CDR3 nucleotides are TGTGCCAGCAGCCCCACGGGATCCCCCTACGAGCAGTACTTC. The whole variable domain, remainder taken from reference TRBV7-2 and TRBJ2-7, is GAGVSQSPSNKVTEKGKDVELRCDPISGHTALYWYRQSLGQGLEFLIYFQGNSAPDKSGLPSDRFSAERTGGSVSTLTIQRTQQEDSAVYLCASSPTGSPYEQYFGPGTRLTVT.

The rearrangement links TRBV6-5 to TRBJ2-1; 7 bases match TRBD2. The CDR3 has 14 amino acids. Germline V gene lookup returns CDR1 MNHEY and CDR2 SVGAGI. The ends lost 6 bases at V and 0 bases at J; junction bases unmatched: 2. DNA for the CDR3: TGTGCCAGCAGAGCGGGGAGCTCCTACAATGAGCAGTTCTTC. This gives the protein CASRAGSSYNEQFF.

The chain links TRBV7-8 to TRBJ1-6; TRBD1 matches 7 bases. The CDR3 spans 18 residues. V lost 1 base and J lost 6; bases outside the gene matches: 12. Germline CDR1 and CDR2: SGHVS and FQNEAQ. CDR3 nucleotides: TGTGCCAGCAGCTTAGTCTCCCCGGGGACAGCTCTTAATTCACCCCTCCACTTT. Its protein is CASSLVSPGTALNSPLHF.

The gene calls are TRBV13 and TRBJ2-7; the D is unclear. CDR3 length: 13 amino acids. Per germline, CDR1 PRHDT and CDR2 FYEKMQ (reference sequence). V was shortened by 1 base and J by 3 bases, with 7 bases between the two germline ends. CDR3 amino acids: CASSLALVYEQYF. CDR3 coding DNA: TGTGCCAGCAGCTTAGCCCTCGTCTACGAGCAGTACTTC.

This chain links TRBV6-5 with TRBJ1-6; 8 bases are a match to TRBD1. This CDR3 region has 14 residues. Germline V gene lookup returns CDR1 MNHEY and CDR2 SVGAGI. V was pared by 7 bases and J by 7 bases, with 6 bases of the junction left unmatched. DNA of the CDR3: TGTGCCAGCACTGTGACAGGGGTCAATTCACCCCTCCACTTT. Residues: CASTVTGVNSPLHF.

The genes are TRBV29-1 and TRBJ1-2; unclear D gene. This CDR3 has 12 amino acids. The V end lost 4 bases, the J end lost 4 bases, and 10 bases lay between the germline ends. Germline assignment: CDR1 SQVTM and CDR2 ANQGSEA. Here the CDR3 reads CSVAVRAYGYTF. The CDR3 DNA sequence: TGCAGCGTTGCAGTAAGGGCCTATGGCTACACCTTC. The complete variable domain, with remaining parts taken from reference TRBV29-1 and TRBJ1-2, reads SAVISQKPSRDICQRGTSLTIQCQVDSQVTMMFWYRQQPGQSLTLIATANQGSEATYESGFVIDKFPISRPNLTFSTLTVSNMSPEDSSIYLCSVAVRAYGYTFGSGTRLTVV.

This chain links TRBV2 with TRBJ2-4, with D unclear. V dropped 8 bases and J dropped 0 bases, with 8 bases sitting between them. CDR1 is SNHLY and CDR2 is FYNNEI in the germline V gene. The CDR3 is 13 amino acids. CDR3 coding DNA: TGTGCCAGCTATCGTATAGCCAAAAACATTCAGTACTTC. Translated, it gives CASYRIAKNIQYF.

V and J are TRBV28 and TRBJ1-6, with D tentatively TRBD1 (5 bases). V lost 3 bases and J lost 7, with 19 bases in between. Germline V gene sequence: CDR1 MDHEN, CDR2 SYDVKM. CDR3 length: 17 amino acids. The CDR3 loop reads CASSFPTRGTANSPLHF. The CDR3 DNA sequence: TGTGCCAGCAGTTTCCCTACCCGTGGGACCGCGAATTCACCCCTCCACTTT. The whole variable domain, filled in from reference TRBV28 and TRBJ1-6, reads DVKVTQSSRYLVKRTGEKVFLECVQDMDHENMFWYRQDPGLGLRLIYFSYDVKMKEKGDIPEGYSVSREKKERFSLILESASTNQTSMYLCASSFPTRGTANSPLHFGNGTRLTVT.